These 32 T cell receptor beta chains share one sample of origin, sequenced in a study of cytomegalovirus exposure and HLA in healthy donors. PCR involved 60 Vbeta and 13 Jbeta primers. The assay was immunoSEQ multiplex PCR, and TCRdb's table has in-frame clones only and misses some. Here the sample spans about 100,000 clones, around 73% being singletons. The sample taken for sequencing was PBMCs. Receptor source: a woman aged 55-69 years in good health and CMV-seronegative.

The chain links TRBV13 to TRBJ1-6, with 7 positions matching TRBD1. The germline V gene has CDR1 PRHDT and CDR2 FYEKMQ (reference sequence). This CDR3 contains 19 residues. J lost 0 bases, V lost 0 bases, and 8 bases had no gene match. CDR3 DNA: TGTGCCAGCAGCTTAGGAATCGGGACAGTCAGCTCCTATAATTCACCCCTCCACTTT. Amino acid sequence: CASSLGIGTVSSYNSPLHF.

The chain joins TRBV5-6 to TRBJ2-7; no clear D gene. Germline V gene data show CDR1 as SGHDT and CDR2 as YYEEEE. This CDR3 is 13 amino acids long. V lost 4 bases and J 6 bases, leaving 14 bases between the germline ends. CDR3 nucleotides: TGTGCCAGCAGCAGCGTACTTCGGAGCGAGCAGTACTTC. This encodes CASSSVLRSEQYF.

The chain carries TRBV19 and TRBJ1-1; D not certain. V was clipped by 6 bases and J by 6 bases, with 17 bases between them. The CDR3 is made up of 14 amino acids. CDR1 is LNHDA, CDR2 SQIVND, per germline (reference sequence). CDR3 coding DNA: TGTGCCAGTAGCCGAACCGTTATAGTCCCTGAAGCTTTCTTT. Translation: CASSRTVIVPEAFF.

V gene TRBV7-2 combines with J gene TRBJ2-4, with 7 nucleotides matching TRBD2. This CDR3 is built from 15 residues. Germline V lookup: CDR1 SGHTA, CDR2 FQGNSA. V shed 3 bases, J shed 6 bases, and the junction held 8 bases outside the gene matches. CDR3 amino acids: CASSFGRGEGNIQYF. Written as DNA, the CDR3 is TGTGCCAGCAGCTTCGGTCGGGGGGAGGGAAACATTCAGTACTTC. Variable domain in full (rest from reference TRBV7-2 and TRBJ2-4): GAGVSQSPSNKVTEKGKDVELRCDPISGHTALYWYRQSLGQGLEFLIYFQGNSAPDKSGLPSDRFSAERTGGSVSTLTIQRTQQEDSAVYLCASSFGRGEGNIQYFGAGTRLSVL.

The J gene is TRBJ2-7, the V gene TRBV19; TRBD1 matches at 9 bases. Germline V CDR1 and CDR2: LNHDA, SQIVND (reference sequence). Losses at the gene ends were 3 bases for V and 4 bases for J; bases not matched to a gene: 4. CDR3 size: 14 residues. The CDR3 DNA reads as TGTGCCAGTAGTATCCCGGGACAGGGTTACGAGCAGTACTTC. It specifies CASSIPGQGYEQYF.

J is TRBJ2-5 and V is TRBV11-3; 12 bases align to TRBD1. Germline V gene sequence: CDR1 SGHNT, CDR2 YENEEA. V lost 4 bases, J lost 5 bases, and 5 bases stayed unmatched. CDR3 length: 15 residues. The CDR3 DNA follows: TGTGCCAGCAGCTCCGGGACAGGGGGCTTCGAGACCCAGTACTTC. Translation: CASSSGTGGFETQYF. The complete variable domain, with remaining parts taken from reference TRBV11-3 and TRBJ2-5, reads EAGVVQSPRYKIIEKKQPVAFWCNPISGHNTLYWYLQNLGQGPELLIRYENEEAVDDSQLPKDRFSAERLKGVDSTLKIQPAELGDSAVYLCASSSGTGGFETQYFGPGTRLLVL.

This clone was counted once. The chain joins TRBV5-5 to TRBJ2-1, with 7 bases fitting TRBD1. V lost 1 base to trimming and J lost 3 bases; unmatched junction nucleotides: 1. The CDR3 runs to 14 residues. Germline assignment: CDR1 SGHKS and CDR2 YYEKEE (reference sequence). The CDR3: CASSLRDSYNEQFF. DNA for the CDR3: TGTGCCAGCAGCTTGAGGGACAGCTACAATGAGCAGTTCTTC.

CDR3 DNA: TGTGCCAGCAGTGTCGGGGGAGACAGGGTTGGCTACACCTTC. This translates into CASSVGGDRVGYTF. This chain uses TRBV2 with TRBJ1-2; 7 bases align to TRBD1. This CDR3 has 14 amino acids. Trimming removed 4 bases from V and 7 bases from J; junction bases left unmatched: 9. The germline CDR1 and CDR2 sequences are SNHLY and FYNNEI.

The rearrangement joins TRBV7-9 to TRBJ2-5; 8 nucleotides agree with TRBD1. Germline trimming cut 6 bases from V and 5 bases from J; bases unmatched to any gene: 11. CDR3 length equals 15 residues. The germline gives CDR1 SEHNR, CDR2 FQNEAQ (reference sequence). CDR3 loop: CASSLSDRGKETQYF. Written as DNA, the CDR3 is TGTGCCAGCAGTTTATCCGACAGGGGTAAGGAGACCCAGTACTTC.

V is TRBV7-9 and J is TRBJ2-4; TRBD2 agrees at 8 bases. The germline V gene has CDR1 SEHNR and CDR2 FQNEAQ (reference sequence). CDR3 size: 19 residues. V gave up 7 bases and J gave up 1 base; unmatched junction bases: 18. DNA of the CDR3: TGTGCCAGCACCTTCGAACCTTGGGAGCGGGGGTGGGCCAAAAACATTCAGTACTTC. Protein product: CASTFEPWERGWAKNIQYF.

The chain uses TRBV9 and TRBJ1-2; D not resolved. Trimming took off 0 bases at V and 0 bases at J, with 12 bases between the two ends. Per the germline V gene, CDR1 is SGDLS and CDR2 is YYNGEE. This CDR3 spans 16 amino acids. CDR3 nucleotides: TGTGCCAGCAGCGTAGAGGCAGGCCCTACTAACTATGGCTACACCTTC. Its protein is CASSVEAGPTNYGYTF.

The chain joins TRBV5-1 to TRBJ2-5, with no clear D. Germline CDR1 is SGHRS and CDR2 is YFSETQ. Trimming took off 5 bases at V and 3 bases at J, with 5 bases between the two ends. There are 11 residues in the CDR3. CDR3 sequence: CASRREETQYF. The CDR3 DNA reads TGCGCCAGCAGAAGAGAAGAGACCCAGTACTTC.

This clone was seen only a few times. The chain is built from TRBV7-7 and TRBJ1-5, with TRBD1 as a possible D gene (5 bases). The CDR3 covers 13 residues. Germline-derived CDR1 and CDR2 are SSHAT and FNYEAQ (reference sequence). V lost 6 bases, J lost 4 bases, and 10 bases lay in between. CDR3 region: CASRRRGNQPQHF. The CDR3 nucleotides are TGTGCCAGCAGACGACGGGGGAATCAGCCCCAGCATTTT.

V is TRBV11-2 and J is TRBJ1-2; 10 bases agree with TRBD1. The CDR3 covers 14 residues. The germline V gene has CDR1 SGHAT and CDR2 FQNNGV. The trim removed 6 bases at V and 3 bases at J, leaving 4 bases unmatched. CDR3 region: CASRTGGSDYGYTF. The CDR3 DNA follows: TGTGCCAGCAGGACAGGGGGCTCGGACTATGGCTACACCTTC.

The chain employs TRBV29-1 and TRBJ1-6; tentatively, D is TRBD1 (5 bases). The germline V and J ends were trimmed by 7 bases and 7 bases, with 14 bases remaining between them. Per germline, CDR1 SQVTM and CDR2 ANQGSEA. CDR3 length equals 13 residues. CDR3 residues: CSARVGANSPLHF. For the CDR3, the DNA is TGCAGCGCCCGAGTAGGGGCAAATTCACCCCTCCACTTT.

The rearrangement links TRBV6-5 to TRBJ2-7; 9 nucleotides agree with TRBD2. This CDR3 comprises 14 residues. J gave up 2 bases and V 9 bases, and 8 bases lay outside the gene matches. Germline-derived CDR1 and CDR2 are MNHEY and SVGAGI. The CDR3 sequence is CARAPSGDTYEQYF. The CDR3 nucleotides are TGTGCCAGAGCCCCTAGCGGGGATACCTACGAGCAGTACTTC.

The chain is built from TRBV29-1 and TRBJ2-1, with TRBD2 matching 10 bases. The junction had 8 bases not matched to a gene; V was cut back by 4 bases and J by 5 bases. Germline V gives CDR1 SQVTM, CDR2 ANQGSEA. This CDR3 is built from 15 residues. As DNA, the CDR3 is TGCAGCGTTGTGGAAGCGGGGGGGTCCGACAATGAGCAGTTCTTC. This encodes CSVVEAGGSDNEQFF.

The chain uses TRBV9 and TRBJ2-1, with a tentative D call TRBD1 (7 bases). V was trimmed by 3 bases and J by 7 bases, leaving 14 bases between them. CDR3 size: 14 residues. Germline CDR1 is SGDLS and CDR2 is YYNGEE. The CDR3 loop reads CASSEGAGGNEQFF. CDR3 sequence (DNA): TGTGCCAGCAGCGAGGGGGCAGGGGGGAATGAGCAGTTCTTC.

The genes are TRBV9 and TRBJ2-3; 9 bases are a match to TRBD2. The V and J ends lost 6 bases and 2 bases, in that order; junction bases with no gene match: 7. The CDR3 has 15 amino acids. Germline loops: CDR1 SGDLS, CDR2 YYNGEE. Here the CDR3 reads CASNPTSGYTDTQYF. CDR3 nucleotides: TGTGCCAGCAACCCTACTAGCGGGTACACAGATACGCAGTATTTT.

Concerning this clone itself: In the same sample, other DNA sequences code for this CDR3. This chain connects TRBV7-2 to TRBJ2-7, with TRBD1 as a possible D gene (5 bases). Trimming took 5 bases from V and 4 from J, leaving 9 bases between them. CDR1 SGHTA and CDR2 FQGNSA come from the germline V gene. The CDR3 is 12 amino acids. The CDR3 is CASSLQGYEQYF. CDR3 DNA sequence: TGTGCCAGCAGCCTGCAGGGTTACGAGCAGTACTTC.

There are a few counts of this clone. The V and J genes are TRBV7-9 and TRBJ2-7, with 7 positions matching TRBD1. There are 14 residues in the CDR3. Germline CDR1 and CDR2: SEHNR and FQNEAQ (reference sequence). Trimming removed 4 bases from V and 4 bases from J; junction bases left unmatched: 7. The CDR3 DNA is TGTGCCAGCAGCTCCGACAGGGACGGTTACGAGCAGTACTTC. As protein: CASSSDRDGYEQYF.

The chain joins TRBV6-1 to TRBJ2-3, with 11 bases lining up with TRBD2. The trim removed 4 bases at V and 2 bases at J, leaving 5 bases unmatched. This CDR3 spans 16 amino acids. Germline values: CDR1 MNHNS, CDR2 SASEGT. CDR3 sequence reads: CASSVSSGRPTDTQYF. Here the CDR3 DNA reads TGTGCCAGCAGTGTGTCTAGCGGGAGGCCCACAGATACGCAGTATTTT.

The DNA of the CDR3 is TGTGCCAGTAGTGTGCTAGGAGCCCAAGAGACCCAGTACTTC. Amino acid sequence: CASSVLGAQETQYF. The rearrangement joins TRBV19 to TRBJ2-5; D gene unclear. Trimming removed 5 bases from V and 1 base from J, with 11 bases in between. Per germline, CDR1 LNHDA and CDR2 SQIVND (reference sequence). The CDR3 extends over 14 amino acids. Full variable domain (missing parts from reference TRBV19 and TRBJ2-5): DGGITQSPKYLFRKEGQNVTLSCEQNLNHDAMYWYRQDPGQGLRLIYYSQIVNDFQKGDIAEGYSVSREKKESFPLTVTSAQKNPTAFYLCASSVLGAQETQYFGPGTRLLVL.

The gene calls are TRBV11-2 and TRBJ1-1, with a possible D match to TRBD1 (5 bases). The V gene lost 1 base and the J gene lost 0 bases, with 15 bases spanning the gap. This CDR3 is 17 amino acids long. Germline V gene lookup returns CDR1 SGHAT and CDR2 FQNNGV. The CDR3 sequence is CASSLVGRPRVNTEAFF. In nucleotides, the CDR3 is TGTGCCAGCAGCTTAGTGGGGCGGCCGAGAGTGAACACTGAAGCTTTCTTT.

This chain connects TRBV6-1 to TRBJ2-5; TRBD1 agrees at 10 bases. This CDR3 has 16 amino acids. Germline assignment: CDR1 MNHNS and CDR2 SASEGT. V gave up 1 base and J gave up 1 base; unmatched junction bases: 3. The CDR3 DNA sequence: TGTGCCAGCAGTGAAGAGACAGGGGGCCCCCAAGAGACCCAGTACTTC. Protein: CASSEETGGPQETQYF.

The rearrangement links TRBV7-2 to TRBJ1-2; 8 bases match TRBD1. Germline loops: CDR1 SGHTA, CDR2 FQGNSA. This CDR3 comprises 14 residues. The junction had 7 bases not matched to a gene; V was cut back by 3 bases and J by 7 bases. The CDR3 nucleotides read TGTGCCAGCAGCTTCGATAGACAGGGGCGTGGCTACACCTTC. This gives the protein CASSFDRQGRGYTF.

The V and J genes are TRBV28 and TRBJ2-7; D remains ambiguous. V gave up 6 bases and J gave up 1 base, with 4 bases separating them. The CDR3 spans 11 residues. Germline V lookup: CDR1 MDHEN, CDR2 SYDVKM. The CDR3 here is CASRASYEQYF. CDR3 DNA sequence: TGTGCCAGCAGAGCTTCCTACGAGCAGTACTTC.

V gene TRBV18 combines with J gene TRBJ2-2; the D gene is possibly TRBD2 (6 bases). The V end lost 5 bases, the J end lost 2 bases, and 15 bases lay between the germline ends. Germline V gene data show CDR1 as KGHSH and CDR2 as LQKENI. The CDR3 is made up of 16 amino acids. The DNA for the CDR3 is TGTGCCAGCTCAACATCGGGACTCCTTAACACCGGGGAGCTGTTTTTT. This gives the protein CASSTSGLLNTGELFF.

The CDR3 DNA is TGTGCCAGCAGCCGCTCCAGGGATCTGAACACTGAAGCTTTCTTT. This encodes CASSRSRDLNTEAFF. The V and J genes are TRBV7-2 and TRBJ1-1; D perhaps matches TRBD1 (5 bases). V was pared by 5 bases and J by 0 bases, with 13 bases between. This CDR3 has 15 amino acids. The germline gives CDR1 SGHTA, CDR2 FQGNSA.

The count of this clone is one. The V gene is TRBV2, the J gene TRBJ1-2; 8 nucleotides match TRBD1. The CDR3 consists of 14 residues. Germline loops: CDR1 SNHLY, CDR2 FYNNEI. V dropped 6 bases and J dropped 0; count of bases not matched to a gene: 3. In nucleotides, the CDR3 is TGTGCCAGCAGGGGGGACAGGACTAACTATGGCTACACCTTC. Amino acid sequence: CASRGDRTNYGYTF.

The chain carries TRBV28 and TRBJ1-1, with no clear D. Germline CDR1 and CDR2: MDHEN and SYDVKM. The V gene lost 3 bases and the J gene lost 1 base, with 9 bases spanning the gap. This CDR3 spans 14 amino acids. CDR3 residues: CASSFGGSNTEAFF. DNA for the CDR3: TGTGCCAGCAGTTTTGGAGGGTCGAACACTGAAGCTTTCTTT.

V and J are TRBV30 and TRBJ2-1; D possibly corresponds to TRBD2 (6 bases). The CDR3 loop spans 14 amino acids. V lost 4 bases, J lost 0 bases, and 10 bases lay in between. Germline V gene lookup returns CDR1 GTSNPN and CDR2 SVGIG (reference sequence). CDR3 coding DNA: TGTGCCTGGATGTTGCGGGGCTCCTACAATGAGCAGTTCTTC. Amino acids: CAWMLRGSYNEQFF. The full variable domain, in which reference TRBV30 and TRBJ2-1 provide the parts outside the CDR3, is SQTIHQWPATLVQPVGSPLSLECTVEGTSNPNLYWYRQAAGRGLQLLFYSVGIGQISSEVPQNLSASRPQDRQFILSSKKLLLSDSGFYLCAWMLRGSYNEQFFGPGTRLTVL.